The rows below give T cell receptor beta chains drawn from one sample of a study of blood T cells in healthy people across ages. TCRdb passed the 5' RACE reads through MiXCR, listing each CDR3 protein once. Here the sample spans around 2 million distinct CDR3 sequences, more than 35% being singletons. The sample taken for sequencing was blood. The receptors were gathered from a human donor in good health. The CDR3 runs from the conserved cysteine through the conserved F or W. Each record gives: J gene, D gene, clone size, V gene, CDR3 protein, CDR3 DNA. A D gene is named only where the DNA matches it firmly. Rows give clone size only sometimes, using once, few, many, or a class for an expanded clone.

J: TRBJ1-1
D: -
size: few
V: TRBV12-3/TRBV12-4
CDR3: CASSLMPNTEAFF
DNA: TGTGCCAGCAGTTTAATGCCGAACACTGAAGCTTTCTTT

J: TRBJ2-1
D: -
size: -
V: TRBV7-9
CDR3: CASTQKGDYQETQFF
DNA: TGTGCCAGCACCCAGAAGGGGGATTACCAAGAGACCCAGTTCTTC

J: TRBJ1-5
D: -
size: few
V: TRBV6-5
CDR3: CASSYLPNQPQHF
DNA: TGTGCCAGCAGTTACCTCCCGAATCAGCCCCAGCATTTT

J: TRBJ2-7
D: -
size: few
V: TRBV27
CDR3: CAGGLAGISYEQYF
DNA: TGTGCCGGCGGTTTGGCGGGGATCTCCTACGAGCAGTACTTC

J: TRBJ1-1
D: -
size: -
V: TRBV3-1
CDR3: CASSQELRAPLSSEAFF
DNA: TGTGCCAGCAGCCAAGAGCTACGAGCCCCCCTCTCTAGTGAAGCTTTCTTT

J: TRBJ1-2
D: TRBD1
size: few
V: TRBV6-2/TRBV6-3
CDR3: CASSPTDRDDGYTF
DNA: TGTGCCAGCAGTCCCACCGACAGGGACGATGGCTACACCTTC

J: TRBJ1-2
D: TRBD1
size: few
V: TRBV6-5
CDR3: CASSYSITGTGASNYGYTF
DNA: TGTGCCAGCAGTTACTCGATTACCGGGACAGGGGCCTCTAACTATGGCTACACCTTC

J: TRBJ2-5
D: TRBD2
size: many
V: TRBV7-2
CDR3: CASSPRDYQETQYF
DNA: TGTGCCAGCAGTCCCCGGGACTATCAAGAGACCCAGTACTTC

J: TRBJ2-1
D: -
size: -
V: TRBV24-1
CDR3: CATSDLPGGRVLGNEQFF
DNA: TGTGCCACCAGTGATTTGCCCGGTGGCAGGGTATTGGGTAATGAGCAGTTCTTC

J: TRBJ1-2
D: TRBD1
size: -
V: TRBV6-1
CDR3: CASSDWAGDRRYGYTF
DNA: TGTGCCAGCAGTGATTGGGCGGGGGACAGACGATATGGCTACACCTTC

J: TRBJ1-5
D: -
size: -
V: TRBV7-9
CDR3: CASSLEQISNQPQHF
DNA: TGTGCCAGCAGCTTAGAACAGATTAGCAATCAGCCCCAGCATTTT

J: TRBJ2-5
D: TRBD2
size: few
V: TRBV20-1
CDR3: CSASLAGKETQYF
DNA: TGCAGTGCTTCACTAGCGGGGAAAGAGACCCAGTACTTC

J: TRBJ2-7
D: -
size: -
V: TRBV4-1
CDR3: CASSRADVRGDEQYF
DNA: TGCGCCAGCAGCCGCGCCGATGTTAGAGGGGACGAGCAGTACTTC

J: TRBJ2-3
D: TRBD1
size: -
V: TRBV5-5
CDR3: CASSLGGGSPLYTQYF
DNA: TGTGCCAGCAGCTTGGGAGGGGGCTCCCCGCTATATACGCAGTATTTT

J: TRBJ2-3
D: -
size: -
V: TRBV20-1
CDR3: CSARGRYQGDTQYF
DNA: TGCAGTGCTAGAGGACGATACCAGGGGGATACGCAGTATTTT

J: TRBJ1-2
D: TRBD1
size: many
V: TRBV29-1
CDR3: CSAGQGAIDGYTF
DNA: TGCAGCGCTGGACAGGGGGCGATTGATGGCTACACCTTC

J: TRBJ2-7
D: -
size: few
V: TRBV14
CDR3: CASRLTGSHEQYF
DNA: TGTGCCAGCAGATTGACAGGCTCTCACGAGCAGTACTTC